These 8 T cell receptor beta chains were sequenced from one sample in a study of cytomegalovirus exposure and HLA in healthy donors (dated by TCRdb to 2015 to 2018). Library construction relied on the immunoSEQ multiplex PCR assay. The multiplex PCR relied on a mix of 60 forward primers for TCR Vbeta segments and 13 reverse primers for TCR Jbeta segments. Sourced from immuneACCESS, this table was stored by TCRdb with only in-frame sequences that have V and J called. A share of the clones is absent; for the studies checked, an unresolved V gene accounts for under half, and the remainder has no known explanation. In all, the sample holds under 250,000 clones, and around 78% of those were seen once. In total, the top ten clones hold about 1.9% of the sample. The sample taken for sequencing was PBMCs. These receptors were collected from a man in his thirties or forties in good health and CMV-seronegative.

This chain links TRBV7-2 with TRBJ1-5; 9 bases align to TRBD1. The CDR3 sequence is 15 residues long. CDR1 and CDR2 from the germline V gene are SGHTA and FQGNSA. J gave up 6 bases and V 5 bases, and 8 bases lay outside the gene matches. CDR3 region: CASSPRDRVSQPQHF. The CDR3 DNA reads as TGTGCCAGCAGCCCACGGGACAGGGTATCTCAGCCCCAGCATTTT.

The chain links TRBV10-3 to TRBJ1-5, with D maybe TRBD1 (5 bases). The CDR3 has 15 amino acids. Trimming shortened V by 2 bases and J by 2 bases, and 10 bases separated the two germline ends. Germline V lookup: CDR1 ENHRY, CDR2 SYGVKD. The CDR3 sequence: CAISEGSGGNQPQHF. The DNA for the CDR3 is TGTGCCATCAGTGAGGGATCGGGGGGCAATCAGCCCCAGCATTTT.

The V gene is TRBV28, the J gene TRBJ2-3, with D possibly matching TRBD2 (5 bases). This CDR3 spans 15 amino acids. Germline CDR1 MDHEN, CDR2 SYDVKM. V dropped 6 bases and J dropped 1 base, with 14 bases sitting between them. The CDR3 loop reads CASSRAVVGTDTQYF. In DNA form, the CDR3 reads TGTGCCAGCAGCCGAGCGGTCGTCGGCACAGATACGCAGTATTTT.

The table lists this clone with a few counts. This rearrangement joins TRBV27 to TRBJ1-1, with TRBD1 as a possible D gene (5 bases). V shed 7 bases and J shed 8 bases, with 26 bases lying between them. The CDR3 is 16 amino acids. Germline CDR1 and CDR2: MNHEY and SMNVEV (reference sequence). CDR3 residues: CASKRFSGHPISEAFF. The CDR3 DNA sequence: TGTGCCAGCAAACGTTTCTCCGGACATCCGATTTCCGAAGCTTTCTTT.

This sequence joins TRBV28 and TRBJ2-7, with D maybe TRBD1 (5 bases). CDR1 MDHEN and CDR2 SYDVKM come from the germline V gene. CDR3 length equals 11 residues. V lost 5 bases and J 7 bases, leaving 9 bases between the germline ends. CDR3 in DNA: TGTGCCAGCAGTCCCCCAGGGGAGCAGTACTTC. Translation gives CASSPPGEQYF.

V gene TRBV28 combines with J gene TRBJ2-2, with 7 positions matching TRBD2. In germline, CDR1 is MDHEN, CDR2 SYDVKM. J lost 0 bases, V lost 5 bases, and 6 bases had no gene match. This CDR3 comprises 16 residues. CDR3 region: CASSGPSGTNTGELFF. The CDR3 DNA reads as TGTGCCAGCAGTGGTCCTAGCGGAACGAACACCGGGGAGCTGTTTTTT.

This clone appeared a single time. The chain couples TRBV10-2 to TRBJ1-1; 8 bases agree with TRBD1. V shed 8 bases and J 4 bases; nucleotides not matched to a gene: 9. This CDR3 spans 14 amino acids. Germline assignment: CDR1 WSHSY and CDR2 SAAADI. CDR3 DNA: TGCGCCAGCGGGCCAGGGGGCGTTGGCACTGAAGCTTTCTTT. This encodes CASGPGGVGTEAFF.

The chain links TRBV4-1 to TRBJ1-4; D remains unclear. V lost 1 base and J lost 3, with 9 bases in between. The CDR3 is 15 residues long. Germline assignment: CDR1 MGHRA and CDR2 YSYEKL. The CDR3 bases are TGCGCCAGCAGCCAAGTTGGGCCTTCTAATGAAAAACTGTTTTTT. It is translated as CASSQVGPSNEKLFF.